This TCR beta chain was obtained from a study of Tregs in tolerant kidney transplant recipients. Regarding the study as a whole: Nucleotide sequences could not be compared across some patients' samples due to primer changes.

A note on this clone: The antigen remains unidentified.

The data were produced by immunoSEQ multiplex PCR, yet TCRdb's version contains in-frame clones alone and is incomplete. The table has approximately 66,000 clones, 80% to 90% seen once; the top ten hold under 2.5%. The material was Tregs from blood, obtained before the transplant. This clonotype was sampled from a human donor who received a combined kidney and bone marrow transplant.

The CDR3 spells CASSSPVWTNTEAFF. For the CDR3, the DNA is TGTGCCAGCAGCTCTCCGGTTTGGACGAACACTGAAGCTTTCTTT. The chain uses TRBV7-9 and TRBJ1-1; no clear D gene. CDR3 length: 15 amino acids. Trimming cost V 4 bases and J 1 base, with 13 bases left between them. Germline values: CDR1 SEHNR, CDR2 FQNEAQ (reference sequence).